The 11 T cell receptor beta chains reported below all come from one sample, sequenced in a study of T cells in Graves' hyperthyroidism and ophthalmopathy. TCR beta CDR3 region amplification was performed from RNA transcripts. Carried out on the TCR CDR3, a first-round RT-PCR used the HTBI primer set. A single record per CDR3 protein comes from TCRdb applying MiXCR to the multiplex PCR reads. The sample carries some 560,000 distinct CDR3 sequences, more than 15% recorded once. The sample was blood. The source of these receptors is a young woman with Graves' hyperthyroidism.

The chain joins TRBV19 to TRBJ1-3; D possibly corresponds to TRBD1 (5 bases). This CDR3 contains 16 residues. CDR1 is LNHDA and CDR2 is SQIVND in the germline V gene (reference sequence). The V gene lost 2 bases and the J gene lost 2 bases, with 13 bases spanning the gap. CDR3 protein: CASSIRRGSAGNTIYF. CDR3 in DNA: TGTGCCAGTAGTATAAGAAGGGGATCGGCTGGAAACACCATATATTTT.

This chain connects TRBV7-2 to TRBJ1-2; TRBD1 aligns across 8 bases. Germline trimming cut 1 base from V and 3 bases from J; bases unmatched to any gene: 7. This CDR3 comprises 16 residues. Germline V gene data show CDR1 as SGHTA and CDR2 as FQGNSA. The CDR3 region is CASSLEAGGYHYGYTF. For the CDR3, the DNA is TGTGCCAGCAGCTTAGAGGCAGGGGGCTATCACTATGGCTACACCTTC.

This clonotype was seen a handful of times. The gene calls are TRBV6-2 or TRBV6-3 and TRBJ2-5, with D uncertain. This CDR3 contains 12 residues. V lost 2 bases and J 5 bases, leaving 6 bases between the germline ends. Germline assignment: CDR1 MNHEY and CDR2 SVGEGT. CDR3 nucleotides: TGTGCCAGCAGTTACGATCTCGAGACCCAGTACTTC. Amino acids: CASSYDLETQYF.

This chain links TRBV9 with TRBJ2-2; maybe TRBD2 (6 bases). Germline V CDR1 and CDR2: SGDLS, YYNGEE. There are 14 residues in the CDR3. V lost 6 bases to trimming and J lost 6 bases, with 15 bases between them. The CDR3 protein is CASTSGGSAGELFF. The DNA for the CDR3 is TGTGCCAGCACCTCCGGAGGGTCGGCCGGGGAGCTGTTTTTT. The complete variable domain, with remaining parts taken from reference TRBV9 and TRBJ2-2, reads DSGVTQTPKHLITATGQRVTLRCSPRSGDLSVYWYQQSLDQGLQFLIQYYNGEERAKGNILERFSAQQFPDLHSELNLSSLELGDSALYFCASTSGGSAGELFFGEGSRLTVL.

This clonotype showed up just a few times. This chain connects TRBV19 to TRBJ1-5; TRBD1 matches 8 bases. Germline V gene data show CDR1 as LNHDA and CDR2 as SQIVND (reference sequence). This CDR3 comprises 14 residues. Unmatched junction bases numbered 8, after V lost 6 bases and J lost 7 bases. This CDR3 is CASRRGQGGQPQHF. CDR3 bases: TGTGCCAGTAGAAGAGGACAGGGAGGACAGCCCCAGCATTTT.

This clonotype was seen a handful of times. This rearrangement joins TRBV9 to TRBJ2-3; 8 nucleotides align to TRBD2. The CDR3 spans 15 residues. Trimming took 2 bases from V and 5 from J; bases not matched to a gene: 7. The germline V gene encodes CDR1 SGDLS and CDR2 YYNGEE. The CDR3 loop is CASSVSGIRGDTQYF. DNA of the CDR3: TGTGCCAGCAGCGTTAGCGGGATCCGTGGAGATACGCAGTATTTT.

This clonotype was observed many times. V is TRBV3-1 and J is TRBJ2-5, with D possibly TRBD1 on 5 matching bases. CDR3 length: 13 residues. From germline, CDR1 is LGHDT and CDR2 YNNKEL (reference sequence). The V gene lost 4 bases and the J gene lost 9 bases, with 15 bases spanning the gap. CDR3 protein: CASSPVGLGAQYF. The CDR3 DNA follows: TGTGCCAGCAGCCCAGTCGGCCTAGGGGCCCAGTACTTC.

This clonotype was seen only a few times. The chain joins TRBV11-2 to TRBJ2-7, with D uncertain. Trimming stripped 2 bases from V and 7 bases from J, with 6 bases between. Germline V CDR1 and CDR2: SGHAT, FQNNGV. There are 11 residues in the CDR3. The CDR3 DNA sequence: TGTGCCAGCAGCTTATGGCAGGAGCAGTACTTC. This translates into CASSLWQEQYF.

The gene calls are TRBV3-1 and TRBJ2-1; D call uncertain. Germline assignment: CDR1 LGHDT and CDR2 YNNKEL (reference sequence). There are 15 residues in the CDR3. Trimming shortened V by 0 bases and J by 12 bases, and 18 bases separated the two germline ends. The CDR3 nucleotides read TGTGCCAGCAGCCAAGATAGGCCTCGATATACTCCGCAGTTCTTC. Protein: CASSQDRPRYTPQFF.

The rearrangement uses TRBV7-9 and TRBJ2-1; D call uncertain. Germline CDR1 reads SEHNR; CDR2 reads FQNEAQ (reference sequence). V shed 6 bases and J shed 5 bases, with 11 bases lying between them. CDR3 length: 13 residues. CDR3 coding DNA: TGTGCCAGCAGTCCCATACCTAACAATGAGCAGTTCTTC. Protein product: CASSPIPNNEQFF.

This clonotype was counted ten times or more. This chain joins TRBV5-8 and TRBJ2-7, with TRBD1 matching 8 bases. This CDR3 region has 15 residues. Germline V lookup: CDR1 SGHTS, CDR2 YDEGEE. With 6 bases clipped from V and 3 bases from J, the junction kept 11 bases outside the gene matches. As DNA, the CDR3 is TGTGCCAGCACCCTAGGCGGACAGGGCAACTACGAGCAGTACTTC. It encodes CASTLGGQGNYEQYF.